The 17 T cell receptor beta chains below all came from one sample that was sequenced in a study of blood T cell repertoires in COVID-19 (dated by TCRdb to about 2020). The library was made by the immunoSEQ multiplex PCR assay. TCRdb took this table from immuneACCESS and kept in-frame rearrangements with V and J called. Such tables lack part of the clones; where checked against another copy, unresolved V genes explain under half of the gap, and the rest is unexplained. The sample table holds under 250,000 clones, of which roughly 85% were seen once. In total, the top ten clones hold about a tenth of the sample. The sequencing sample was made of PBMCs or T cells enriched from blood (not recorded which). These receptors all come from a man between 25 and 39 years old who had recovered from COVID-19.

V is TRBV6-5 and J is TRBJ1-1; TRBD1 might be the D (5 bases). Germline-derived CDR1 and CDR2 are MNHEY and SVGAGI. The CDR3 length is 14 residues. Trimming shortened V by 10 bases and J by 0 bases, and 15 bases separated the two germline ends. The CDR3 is CATRAGTMNTEAFF. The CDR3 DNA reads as TGTGCCACCAGGGCCGGGACTATGAACACTGAAGCTTTCTTT.

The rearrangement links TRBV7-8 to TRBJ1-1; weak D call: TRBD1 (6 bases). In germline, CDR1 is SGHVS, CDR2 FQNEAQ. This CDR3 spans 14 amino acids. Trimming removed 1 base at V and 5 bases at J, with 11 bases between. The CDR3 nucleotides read TGTGCCAGCAGCTTAGACAGGGCTTTGACTGAAGCTTTCTTT. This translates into CASSLDRALTEAFF.

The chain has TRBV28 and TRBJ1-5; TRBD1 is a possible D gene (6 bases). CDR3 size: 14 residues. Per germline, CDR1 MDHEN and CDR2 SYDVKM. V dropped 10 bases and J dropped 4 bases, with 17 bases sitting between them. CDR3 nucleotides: TGTGCCATCCCTGGGGGGGCCTCAAATCAGCCCCAGCATTTT. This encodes CAIPGGASNQPQHF.

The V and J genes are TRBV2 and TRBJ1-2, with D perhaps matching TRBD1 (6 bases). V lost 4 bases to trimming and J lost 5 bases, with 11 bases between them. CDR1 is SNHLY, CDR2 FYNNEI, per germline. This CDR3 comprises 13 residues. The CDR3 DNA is TGTGCCAGCAGTGCGAGGACAGCTTATGGCTACACCTTC. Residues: CASSARTAYGYTF.

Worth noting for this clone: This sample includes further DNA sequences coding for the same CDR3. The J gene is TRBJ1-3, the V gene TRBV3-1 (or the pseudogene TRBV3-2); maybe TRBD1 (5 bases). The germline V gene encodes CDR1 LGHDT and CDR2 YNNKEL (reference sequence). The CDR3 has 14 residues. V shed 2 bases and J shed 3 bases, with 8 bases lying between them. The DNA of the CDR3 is TGTGCCAGCAGCCAACAGGGCGGTGGAAACACCATATATTTT. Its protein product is CASSQQGGGNTIYF.

Here the CDR3 reads CASSKALPRILLYEQYF. In nucleotides, the CDR3 is TGTGCCAGCAGCAAAGCATTACCGCGCATTCTCCTCTACGAGCAGTACTTC. The rearrangement uses TRBV21-1 and TRBJ2-7; the tabulated D call, TRBD2, remains unverified against the DNA. TRBV21-1 is a pseudogene segment. The length of the CDR3 is 17 residues.

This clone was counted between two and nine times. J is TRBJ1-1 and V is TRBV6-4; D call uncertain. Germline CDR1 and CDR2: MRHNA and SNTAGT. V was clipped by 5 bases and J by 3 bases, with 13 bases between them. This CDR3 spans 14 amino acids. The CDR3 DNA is TGTGCCAGCAGTATGTTCCCGTCCGACACTGAAGCTTTCTTT. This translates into CASSMFPSDTEAFF.

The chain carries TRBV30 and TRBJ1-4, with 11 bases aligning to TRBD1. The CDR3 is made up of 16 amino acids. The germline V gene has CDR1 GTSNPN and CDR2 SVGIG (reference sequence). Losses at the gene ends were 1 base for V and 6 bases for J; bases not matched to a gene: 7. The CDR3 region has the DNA TGTGCCTGGAGTGCGATCAGGGACAGGGGGTATGAAAAACTGTTTTTT. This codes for CAWSAIRDRGYEKLFF.

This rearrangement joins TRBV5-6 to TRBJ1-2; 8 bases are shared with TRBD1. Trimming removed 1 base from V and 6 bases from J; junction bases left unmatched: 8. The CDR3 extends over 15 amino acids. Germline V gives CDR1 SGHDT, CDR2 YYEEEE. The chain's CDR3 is CASSLLAGGGNGYTF. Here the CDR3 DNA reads TGTGCCAGCAGCTTGTTAGCAGGGGGCGGTAATGGCTACACCTTC.

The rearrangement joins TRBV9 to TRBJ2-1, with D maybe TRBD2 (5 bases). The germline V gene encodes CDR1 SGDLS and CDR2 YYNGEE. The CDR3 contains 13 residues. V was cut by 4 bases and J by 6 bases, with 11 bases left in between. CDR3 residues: CASSLDSGNEQFF. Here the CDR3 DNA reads TGTGCCAGCAGCTTGGACTCAGGCAATGAGCAGTTCTTC.

CDR3 in amino acids: CASRLDTYNEKLFF. The CDR3, as DNA: TGCGCCAGCAGGTTAGACACCTATAATGAAAAACTGTTTTTT. The chain uses TRBV5-1 and TRBJ1-4, with D unresolved. V shed 5 bases and J shed 4 bases, with 12 bases lying between them. Germline CDR1 and CDR2: SGHRS and YFSETQ. The CDR3 length is 14 residues.

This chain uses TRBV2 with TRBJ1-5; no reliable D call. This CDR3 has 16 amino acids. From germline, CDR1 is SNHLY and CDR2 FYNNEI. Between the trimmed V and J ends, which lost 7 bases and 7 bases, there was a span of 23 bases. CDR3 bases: TGTGCCAGCACCCGAGGGAGGGATCAGGCCAGGCAGCCCCAGCATTTT. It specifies CASTRGRDQARQPQHF.

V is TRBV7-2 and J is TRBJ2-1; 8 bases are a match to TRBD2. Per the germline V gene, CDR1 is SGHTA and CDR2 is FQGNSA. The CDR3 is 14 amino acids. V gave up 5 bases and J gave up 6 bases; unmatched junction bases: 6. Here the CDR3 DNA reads TGTGCCAGCAGCCCTTGGACTAGCTTCAATGAGCAGTTCTTC. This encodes CASSPWTSFNEQFF.

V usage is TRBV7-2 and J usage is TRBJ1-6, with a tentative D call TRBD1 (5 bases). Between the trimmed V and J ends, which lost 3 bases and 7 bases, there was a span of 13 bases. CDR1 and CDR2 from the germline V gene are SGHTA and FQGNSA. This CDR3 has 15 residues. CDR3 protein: CASSFSAGGNSPLHF. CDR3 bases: TGTGCCAGCAGCTTTTCGGCCGGGGGGAATTCACCCCTCCACTTT.

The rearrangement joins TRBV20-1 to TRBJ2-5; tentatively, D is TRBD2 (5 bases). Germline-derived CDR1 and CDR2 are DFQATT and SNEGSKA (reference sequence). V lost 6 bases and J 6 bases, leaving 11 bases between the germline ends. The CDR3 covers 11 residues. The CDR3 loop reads CSARTGKTQYF. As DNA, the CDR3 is TGCAGTGCGAGGACGGGGAAGACCCAGTACTTC.

The CDR3 DNA reads TGTGCCATCAGTGAGTCGCGTCAGGGGGCGCGAGGAAACACCATATATTTT. This codes for CAISESRQGARGNTIYF. The chain combines TRBV10-3 with TRBJ1-3; 8 bases match TRBD1. Per the germline V gene, CDR1 is ENHRY and CDR2 is SYGVKD. The CDR3 extends over 17 amino acids. After removal of 0 bases from V and 4 bases from J, the junction contained 8 bases not matched to a gene.

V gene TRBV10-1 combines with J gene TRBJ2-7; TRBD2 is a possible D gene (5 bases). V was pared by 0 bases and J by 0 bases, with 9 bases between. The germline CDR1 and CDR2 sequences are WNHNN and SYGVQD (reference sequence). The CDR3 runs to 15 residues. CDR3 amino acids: CASSESSSSSYEQYF. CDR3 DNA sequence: TGCGCCAGCAGTGAGTCCTCTAGCTCCTCCTACGAGCAGTACTTC.